The 25 T cell receptor beta chains reported below all come from one sample, sequenced in a study of shared clonotypes between healthy human individuals. Measured with immunoSEQ multiplex PCR; TCRdb has only the in-frame clones, and not every one. The sample carries some 2,500,000 clones, roughly 93% recorded once. The sequenced material came from naive CD4+ T cells from PBMCs. As for subset: CD45RA+ positively selected. These receptors were taken from a man aged 18 to 29 in good health. Some clones in this sample may be carry-over from other donors' samples.

Only one count was recorded for this clone. The chain recombines TRBV30 with TRBJ1-2, with TRBD1 as a possible D gene (6 bases). Germline V gene data show CDR1 as GTSNPN and CDR2 as SVGIG (reference sequence). The germline V and J ends were trimmed by 1 base and 8 bases, with 11 bases remaining between them. The CDR3 spans 12 residues. This CDR3 is CAWSETGGGYTF. The CDR3 bases are TGTGCCTGGAGTGAGACAGGAGGAGGCTACACCTTC.

The V call is TRBV7-2, the J call TRBJ1-5; D possibly corresponds to TRBD1 (5 bases). CDR3 size: 15 residues. Germline V gene data show CDR1 as SGHTA and CDR2 as FQGNSA. V was shortened by 5 bases and J by 11 bases, with 22 bases between the two germline ends. The CDR3 DNA is TGTGCCAGCAGCACACGACCGGGGGAGGGCCTAGCCCAGCATTTT. This sequence encodes CASSTRPGEGLAQHF.

The chain recombines TRBV5-1 with TRBJ2-1, with D possibly called TRBD1 or TRBD2 (5 bases each). Germline values: CDR1 SGHRS, CDR2 YFSETQ. Trimming shortened V by 4 bases and J by 1 base, and 12 bases separated the two germline ends. The CDR3 contains 15 residues. CDR3 loop: CASSTDGGSYNEQFF. CDR3 coding DNA: TGCGCCAGCAGCACCGATGGGGGATCCTACAATGAGCAGTTCTTC.

The chain joins TRBV12-5 to TRBJ2-3; D possibly uses TRBD1 or TRBD2 (5 bases each). CDR3 length equals 14 residues. V was pared by 9 bases and J by 4 bases, with 17 bases between. The germline V gene has CDR1 LGHNT and CDR2 FRNRAP. The CDR3 DNA sequence: TGTGCTAGCTCCGGGACCCAAATGGCAGATACGCAGTATTTT. As protein: CASSGTQMADTQYF.

The chain couples TRBV2 to TRBJ1-5; 7 nucleotides agree with TRBD1. J was trimmed by 0 bases and V by 7 bases; bases with no gene match: 12. The CDR3 consists of 17 residues. The V gene's germline CDR1 is SNHLY and CDR2 FYNNEI. CDR3 in amino acids: CASNGKTGAVSNQPQHF. In nucleotides, the CDR3 is TGTGCCAGCAACGGGAAAACAGGGGCGGTTAGCAATCAGCCCCAGCATTTT.

The chain uses TRBV28 and TRBJ1-1; D unresolved. V was cut by 5 bases and J by 1 base, with 14 bases left in between. The CDR3 consists of 15 residues. From germline, CDR1 is MDHEN and CDR2 SYDVKM. The CDR3 DNA is TGTGCCAGCAGTACTGGTGTAGTGGGGAACACTGAAGCTTTCTTT. It codes for CASSTGVVGNTEAFF.

This chain joins TRBV25-1 and TRBJ2-5; 9 positions match TRBD1. In germline, CDR1 is MGHDK, CDR2 SYGVNS. J was trimmed by 3 bases and V by 6 bases; bases with no gene match: 5. The CDR3 is made up of 14 amino acids. CDR3 coding DNA: TGTGCCAGCAGCCAAAGACAGGGGGAAGAGACCCAGTACTTC. It yields the protein CASSQRQGEETQYF.

The gene calls are TRBV7-2 and TRBJ1-1, with 9 bases identical to TRBD1. CDR3 length equals 14 residues. Germline values: CDR1 SGHTA, CDR2 FQGNSA. Trimming took 4 bases from V and 6 from J; bases not matched to a gene: 6. The CDR3 coding sequence is TGTGCCAGCAGCTACCGAACAGGGGGCCCTGAAGCTTTCTTT. The encoded protein is CASSYRTGGPEAFF.

Worth noting for this clone: Other DNA sequences within the sample encode an identical CDR3. This chain uses TRBV2 with TRBJ2-4; D may match TRBD1 or TRBD2 (5 bases each). Between the trimmed V and J ends, which lost 1 base and 1 base, there was a span of 5 bases. The length of the CDR3 is 14 residues. Germline CDR1 and CDR2: SNHLY and FYNNEI. This chain's CDR3 is CASSEGGAKNIQYF. CDR3 in DNA: TGTGCCAGCAGTGAAGGGGGGGCCAAAAACATTCAGTACTTC.

As concerns this clone: The sample contains more than one DNA sequence encoding this CDR3. V is TRBV18 and J is TRBJ2-5; D remains ambiguous. There are 13 residues in the CDR3. Germline V gene lookup returns CDR1 KGHSH and CDR2 LQKENI. V lost 3 bases to trimming and J lost 0 bases, with 5 bases between them. In DNA, the CDR3 is TGTGCCAGCTCACCCCCTAACCAAGAGACCCAGTACTTC. As protein: CASSPPNQETQYF.

The rearrangement joins TRBV18 to TRBJ2-7, with a weak D call TRBD1 (6 bases). The V and J ends lost 6 bases and 2 bases respectively, with 14 bases between them. This CDR3 spans 14 amino acids. CDR1 is KGHSH, CDR2 LQKENI, per germline. The CDR3 DNA follows: TGTGCCAGCTCTCCTACAGGGTCCGCCTACGAGCAGTACTTC. This encodes CASSPTGSAYEQYF.

This clone came up once. This chain connects TRBV7-2 to TRBJ2-7; 13 bases align to TRBD2. After removal of 5 bases from V and 4 bases from J, the junction contained 8 bases not matched to a gene. Germline assignment: CDR1 SGHTA and CDR2 FQGNSA. The CDR3 consists of 16 residues. CDR3 in amino acids: CASSPRTSGRSYEQYF. The CDR3 DNA reads as TGTGCCAGCAGCCCCCGGACTAGCGGGAGATCTTACGAGCAGTACTTC.

This rearrangement joins TRBV11-2 to TRBJ2-1, with D perhaps TRBD1 (6 bases). The CDR3 contains 14 residues. Trimming took off 1 base at V and 5 bases at J, with 9 bases between the two ends. Per the germline V gene, CDR1 is SGHAT and CDR2 is FQNNGV. DNA for the CDR3: TGTGCCAGCAGCTTAGTAACAGGGCACAATGAGCAGTTCTTC. Amino acids: CASSLVTGHNEQFF.

V is TRBV10-2 and J is TRBJ1-3; a possible D gene is TRBD1 (6 bases). Trimming took 5 bases from V and 4 from J, leaving 15 bases between them. This CDR3 has 15 amino acids. Germline loops: CDR1 WSHSY, CDR2 SAAADI. Written as DNA, the CDR3 is TGCGCCAGCAGTCGTACAGGGCGCGGAGGAAACACCATATATTTT. This gives the protein CASSRTGRGGNTIYF.

The chain recombines TRBV7-2 with TRBJ2-6; D is unresolved. The CDR3 contains 15 residues. Trimming took 3 bases from V and 1 from J, leaving 7 bases between them. Germline-derived CDR1 and CDR2 are SGHTA and FQGNSA. The CDR3 DNA is TGTGCCAGCAGCTTTGGCTTATCTGGGGCCAACGTCCTGACTTTC. Amino acids: CASSFGLSGANVLTF. The variable domain in full, completed from reference TRBV7-2 and TRBJ2-6, reads GAGVSQSPSNKVTEKGKDVELRCDPISGHTALYWYRQSLGQGLEFLIYFQGNSAPDKSGLPSDRFSAERTGGSVSTLTIQRTQQEDSAVYLCASSFGLSGANVLTFGAGSRLTVL.

The chain's CDR3 is CASSPGDAGSNYGYTF. The CDR3 nucleotides read TGCGCCAGCAGTCCCGGGGACGCCGGCTCTAACTATGGCTACACCTTC. V usage is TRBV4-1 and J usage is TRBJ1-2; the D gene is possibly TRBD1 (5 bases). The germline CDR1 and CDR2 sequences are MGHRA and YSYEKL. Trimming cost V 6 bases and J 0 bases, with 17 bases left between them. The CDR3 length is 16 residues.

The rearrangement uses TRBV5-4 and TRBJ1-1; 7 nucleotides match TRBD1. The ends lost 4 bases at V and 10 bases at J; junction bases unmatched: 13. The germline gives CDR1 SGHNT, CDR2 YYREEE (reference sequence). The CDR3 spans 14 residues. This chain's CDR3 is CASSGPTGVTGAFF. The CDR3 nucleotides are TGTGCCAGCAGCGGACCAACAGGGGTGACGGGAGCTTTCTTT.

This chain uses TRBV28 with TRBJ2-5, with 9 nucleotides matching TRBD2. In germline, CDR1 is MDHEN, CDR2 SYDVKM. After removal of 6 bases from V and 4 bases from J, the junction contained 9 bases not matched to a gene. This CDR3 contains 15 residues. CDR3 sequence (DNA): TGTGCCAGCAGCCGAATTAGCGGGAGTAGAGAGACCCAGTACTTC. Encoded protein: CASSRISGSRETQYF.

Concerning this clone: The sample holds other DNA sequences that translate to the same CDR3. This chain joins TRBV7-3 and TRBJ1-1; D possibly corresponds to TRBD1 (5 bases). The CDR3 totals 14 residues. The ends were cut back, 0 bases at V and 3 bases at J, with 8 bases in the middle. CDR1 SGHTA and CDR2 FQGTGA come from the germline V gene. The chain's CDR3 is CASSLTRGDTEAFF. In DNA, the CDR3 is TGTGCCAGCAGCTTAACGAGGGGAGACACTGAAGCTTTCTTT.

The J gene is TRBJ1-5, the V gene TRBV28; D unclear. CDR3 length: 13 residues. V dropped 2 bases and J dropped 3 bases, with 5 bases sitting between them. Germline CDR1 MDHEN, CDR2 SYDVKM. CDR3 DNA: TGTGCCAGCAGTTTACCAGTCAATCAGCCCCAGCATTTT. It translates to CASSLPVNQPQHF.

V is TRBV27 and J is TRBJ2-2; a weak D match, TRBD1 (6 bases). This CDR3 comprises 11 residues. CDR1 is MNHEY, CDR2 SMNVEV, per germline (reference sequence). V gave up 9 bases and J gave up 5 bases, with 7 bases separating them. The CDR3 here is CASQGTGELFF. CDR3 nucleotides: TGTGCCAGTCAGGGGACCGGGGAGCTGTTTTTT.

The rearrangement joins TRBV6-4 to TRBJ1-5; no clear D. Trimming took 6 bases from V and 5 from J, leaving 11 bases between them. This CDR3 has 13 amino acids. CDR1 and CDR2 from the germline V gene are MRHNA and SNTAGT. Written as DNA, the CDR3 is TGTGCCAGCAGAAGGGATTTGCATCAGCCCCAGCATTTT. Translated, it gives CASRRDLHQPQHF.

The chain is built from TRBV29-1 and TRBJ1-2; TRBD1 is a possible D gene (5 bases). Looked up from germline, CDR1 is SQVTM and CDR2 is ANQGSEA. The CDR3 has 15 amino acids. The V end was cut by 7 bases, the J end by 5 bases, with 23 bases between. For the CDR3, the DNA is TGCAGCGGGGGGGATCCGGGGCCCTCCGGTTATGGCTACACCTTC. Residues: CSGGDPGPSGYGYTF.

The V and J genes are TRBV6-1 and TRBJ1-3; 10 bases line up with TRBD1. This CDR3 comprises 16 residues. V dropped 1 base and J dropped 4; count of bases not matched to a gene: 4. Germline CDR1 is MNHNS and CDR2 is SASEGT. CDR3 residues: CASSEGDRGGGNTIYF. The CDR3, as DNA: TGTGCCAGCAGTGAAGGGGACAGGGGTGGCGGAAACACCATATATTTT.

The rearrangement joins TRBV28 to TRBJ2-3; possibly TRBD1 or TRBD2 for D (6 bases each). This CDR3 contains 14 residues. Germline CDR1 is MDHEN and CDR2 is SYDVKM. Trimming removed 6 bases at V and 5 bases at J, with 15 bases between. For the CDR3, the DNA is TGTGCCAGCAGCCTATCCGGGGGACAAGATACGCAGTATTTT. It is translated as CASSLSGGQDTQYF.